The 27 T cell receptor beta chains reported below all come from one sample, sequenced in a study of blood T cell repertoires in COVID-19. Only in-frame clones appear in the TCRdb table, and some are missing; sequencing was by immunoSEQ multiplex PCR. Of around 110,000 clones listed, under 85% are singletons. The sequenced sample was peripheral blood. The receptors were gathered from an older woman with acute or convalescent COVID-19.

This clone occurred once. This chain joins TRBV5-1 and TRBJ1-1; 7 bases map to TRBD1. After removal of 4 bases from V and 5 bases from J, the junction contained 11 bases not matched to a gene. Germline V gives CDR1 SGHRS, CDR2 YFSETQ. The CDR3 extends over 15 amino acids. DNA for the CDR3: TGCGCCAGCAGCGCCGAGGACAGGTTGGGAACTGAAGCTTTCTTT. Amino acid sequence: CASSAEDRLGTEAFF.

This rearrangement joins TRBV19 to TRBJ1-5, with 8 nucleotides matching TRBD1. Per germline, CDR1 LNHDA and CDR2 SQIVND (reference sequence). The CDR3 is made up of 15 amino acids. V lost 8 bases and J lost 6; bases outside the gene matches: 12. As DNA, the CDR3 is TGTGCCAGTTCTAATCATGGACAGGGAACTCAGCCCCAGCATTTT. This translates into CASSNHGQGTQPQHF.

V usage is TRBV5-1 and J usage is TRBJ1-3, with D perhaps matching TRBD1 (6 bases). Germline V gene sequence: CDR1 SGHRS, CDR2 YFSETQ. The CDR3 is 14 residues long. Trimming left V 3 bases short and J 2 bases short, with 9 bases between. The CDR3 bases are TGCGCCAGCAGCTGGACAGATCCTGGAAACACCATATATTTT. As protein: CASSWTDPGNTIYF.

The chain employs TRBV19 and TRBJ1-5, with 9 positions matching TRBD1. The ends lost 3 bases at V and 6 bases at J; junction bases unmatched: 6. CDR1 is LNHDA, CDR2 SQIVND, per germline (reference sequence). There are 15 residues in the CDR3. CDR3 loop: CASSIIGTGPQPQHF. CDR3 coding DNA: TGTGCCAGTAGTATTATCGGGACAGGGCCTCAGCCCCAGCATTTT.

The J gene is TRBJ1-1, the V gene TRBV3-1 (or the pseudogene TRBV3-2), with 10 bases fitting TRBD1. Germline values: CDR1 LGHDT, CDR2 YNNKEL (reference sequence). This CDR3 has 13 amino acids. Trimming took 6 bases from V and 7 from J; bases not matched to a gene: 5. CDR3 region: CASRNRDRGEAFF. For the CDR3, the DNA is TGTGCCAGCAGAAACAGGGACAGGGGTGAAGCTTTCTTT.

The chain uses TRBV7-3 and TRBJ2-5; D may be TRBD1 (5 bases). Germline values: CDR1 SGHTA, CDR2 FQGTGA. The CDR3 extends over 13 amino acids. V lost 3 bases and J lost 7, with 12 bases in between. CDR3 in amino acids: CASSFSEQGTQYF. The CDR3 coding sequence is TGTGCCAGCAGCTTTTCGGAGCAGGGGACCCAGTACTTC.

J is TRBJ2-5 and V is TRBV5-1, with TRBD2 matching over 13 bases. V lost 1 base, J lost 5 bases, and 5 bases stayed unmatched. Germline loops: CDR1 SGHRS, CDR2 YFSETQ. The CDR3 spans 16 residues. The CDR3 coding sequence is TGCGCCAGCAGCTTGAAACTAGCGGGGGGGCCTGAGACCCAGTACTTC. This translates into CASSLKLAGGPETQYF.

The chain couples TRBV5-1 to TRBJ2-3; weak D call: TRBD1 (5 bases). CDR3 length equals 15 residues. The V end lost 0 bases, the J end lost 2 bases, and 10 bases lay between the germline ends. Germline values: CDR1 SGHRS, CDR2 YFSETQ. The DNA for the CDR3 is TGCGCCAGCAGCTTGGCAGACAGTTCCACAGATACGCAGTATTTT. Residues: CASSLADSSTDTQYF.

The gene calls are TRBV9 and TRBJ1-1; 7 bases agree with TRBD1. The CDR3 covers 16 residues. With V trimmed by 2 bases and J by 6 bases, 13 bases remained unmatched. Germline-derived CDR1 and CDR2 are SGDLS and YYNGEE. The CDR3 DNA is TGTGCCAGCAGCGTGGGCGACAGGGAAACAAGCGCTGAAGCTTTCTTT. It encodes CASSVGDRETSAEAFF. Using reference TRBV9 and TRBJ1-1 for the parts outside the CDR3, the full variable domain is DSGVTQTPKHLITATGQRVTLRCSPRSGDLSVYWYQQSLDQGLQFLIQYYNGEERAKGNILERFSAQQFPDLHSELNLSSLELGDSALYFCASSVGDRETSAEAFFGQGTRLTVV.

This clone was recorded once. The genes are TRBV19 and TRBJ2-3, with D uncertain. In germline, CDR1 is LNHDA, CDR2 SQIVND (reference sequence). V was shortened by 7 bases and J by 2 bases, with 13 bases between the two germline ends. The CDR3 covers 14 residues. DNA for the CDR3: TGTGCCAGTATAAAACCTATAACCACAGATACGCAGTATTTT. Translation gives CASIKPITTDTQYF.

This clone was observed a single time. The chain links TRBV27 to TRBJ2-7, with 11 positions matching TRBD2. The CDR3 is made up of 17 amino acids. V shed 8 bases, J shed 3 bases, and the junction held 15 bases outside the gene matches. Germline V gives CDR1 MNHEY, CDR2 SMNVEV (reference sequence). The CDR3 protein is CASRGGLAGGGVYEQYF. The CDR3 bases are TGTGCCAGCCGGGGGGGGCTAGCGGGAGGAGGGGTCTACGAGCAGTACTTC.

This chain uses TRBV21-1 with TRBJ2-7; TRBD1 is the table's D call, not checked against the DNA. TRBV21-1 counts as a pseudogene. There are 16 residues in the CDR3. In DNA form, the CDR3 reads TGTGCCAGCAGCAAAGCACGGGACAGGGTGCCGTACGAGCAGTACTTC. Translation: CASSKARDRVPYEQYF.

The chain joins TRBV6-5 to TRBJ1-1; D remains ambiguous. The CDR3 is made up of 12 amino acids. The V gene's germline CDR1 is MNHEY and CDR2 SVGAGI. V dropped 6 bases and J dropped 1 base, with 6 bases sitting between them. CDR3 DNA sequence: TGTGCCAGCAGCCCAGGGAACACTGAAGCTTTCTTT. Protein sequence: CASSPGNTEAFF.

The chain combines TRBV6-6 with TRBJ1-2, with D possibly being TRBD1 (6 bases). Trimming shortened V by 7 bases and J by 4 bases, and 22 bases separated the two germline ends. The CDR3 covers 16 residues. Germline V CDR1 and CDR2: MNHNY, SVGAGI (reference sequence). The CDR3 coding sequence is TGTGCCAGCAATGGTAGAGGGGGGGATCCTAGCTATGGCTACACCTTC. This gives the protein CASNGRGGDPSYGYTF.

The chain couples TRBV11-2 to TRBJ2-3; TRBD2 is a possible D gene (6 bases). The CDR3 runs to 14 residues. V was shortened by 5 bases and J by 1 base, with 10 bases between the two germline ends. CDR1 and CDR2 from the germline V gene are SGHAT and FQNNGV. The CDR3 loop reads CASSSERGTDTQYF. The CDR3 nucleotides are TGTGCCAGCAGCAGTGAGCGGGGCACAGATACGCAGTATTTT.

The chain is built from TRBV30 and TRBJ1-3; perhaps TRBD1 as D (5 bases). Germline CDR1 reads GTSNPN; CDR2 reads SVGIG (reference sequence). The germline V and J ends were trimmed by 4 bases and 4 bases, with 14 bases remaining between them. The CDR3 is 14 amino acids. The CDR3 here is CAWTMGLGGNTIYF. The DNA of the CDR3 is TGTGCCTGGACCATGGGGCTCGGAGGAAACACCATATATTTT.

The chain joins TRBV18 to TRBJ2-1; 15 bases match TRBD2. The germline V gene encodes CDR1 KGHSH and CDR2 LQKENI. V shed 3 bases, J shed 9 bases, and the junction held 3 bases outside the gene matches. CDR3 size: 15 residues. The CDR3 loop reads CASSPVGLAGGEQFF. In nucleotides, the CDR3 is TGTGCCAGCTCACCTGTGGGACTAGCGGGGGGTGAGCAGTTCTTC. The variable domain in full, completed from reference TRBV18 and TRBJ2-1, reads NAGVMQNPRHLVRRRGQEARLRCSPMKGHSHVYWYRQLPEEGLKFMVYLQKENIIDESGMPKERFSAEFPKEGPSILRIQQVVRGDSAAYFCASSPVGLAGGEQFFGPGTRLTVL.

The genes are TRBV30 and TRBJ2-7; TRBD1 agrees at 11 bases. Germline-derived CDR1 and CDR2 are GTSNPN and SVGIG (reference sequence). CDR3 length: 14 residues. V lost 4 bases and J lost 6; bases outside the gene matches: 8. The CDR3 protein is CAWNFRTGGTEQYF. The CDR3 coding sequence is TGTGCCTGGAACTTTAGGACAGGGGGCACCGAGCAGTACTTC.

The rearrangement uses TRBV7-9 and TRBJ1-3; a possible D gene is TRBD1 (5 bases). V gave up 8 bases and J gave up 1 base, with 12 bases separating them. The CDR3 loop spans 14 amino acids. CDR1 is SEHNR, CDR2 FQNEAQ, per germline (reference sequence). The CDR3 DNA sequence: TGTGCCAGCGGGACGGACTATTCTGGAAACACCATATATTTT. Amino acid sequence: CASGTDYSGNTIYF.

The chain recombines TRBV28 with TRBJ2-7; 12 nucleotides align to TRBD2. The trim removed 7 bases at V and 3 bases at J, leaving 4 bases unmatched. The CDR3 consists of 14 residues. The germline CDR1 and CDR2 sequences are MDHEN and SYDVKM. The DNA of the CDR3 is TGTGCCAGCACGCTAGCGGGAGGGCGCTACGAGCAGTACTTC. It codes for CASTLAGGRYEQYF.

V is TRBV2 and J is TRBJ2-7; 7 bases are a match to TRBD1. Unmatched junction bases numbered 7, after V lost 4 bases and J lost 7 bases. CDR1 is SNHLY and CDR2 is FYNNEI in the germline V gene. This CDR3 has 13 amino acids. The CDR3 is CASSGTTGTEQYF. DNA of the CDR3: TGTGCCAGCAGTGGCACGACAGGGACGGAGCAGTACTTC. Together with reference TRBV2 and TRBJ2-7, the CDR3 gives the full variable domain: EPEVTQTPSHQVTQMGQEVILRCVPISNHLYFYWYRQILGQKVEFLVSFYNNEISEKSEIFDDQFSVERPDGSNFTLKIRSTKLEDSAMYFCASSGTTGTEQYFGPGTRLTVT.

The rearrangement uses TRBV5-1 and TRBJ2-3; 8 nucleotides line up with TRBD2. V lost 5 bases to trimming and J lost 4 bases; unmatched junction nucleotides: 12. Germline values: CDR1 SGHRS, CDR2 YFSETQ. This CDR3 spans 16 amino acids. CDR3 sequence: CASREGTSWMADTQYF. The CDR3 DNA is TGCGCCAGCAGAGAGGGGACTAGTTGGATGGCAGATACGCAGTATTTT.

There are many counts of this clone. The chain joins TRBV6-6 to TRBJ1-5; 7 bases align to TRBD1. Germline V gene lookup returns CDR1 MNHNY and CDR2 SVGAGI (reference sequence). The CDR3 has 13 residues. The ends lost 7 bases at V and 5 bases at J; junction bases unmatched: 5. CDR3 sequence reads: CASTTGVDQPQHF. DNA of the CDR3: TGTGCCAGCACCACAGGGGTGGATCAGCCCCAGCATTTT.

The chain has TRBV5-1 and TRBJ2-5; 13 bases fit TRBD2. This CDR3 contains 16 residues. Germline CDR1 reads SGHRS; CDR2 reads YFSETQ. V shed 4 bases, J shed 5 bases, and the junction held 8 bases outside the gene matches. The CDR3 sequence: CASSPGTSGAHETQYF. The CDR3 DNA sequence: TGCGCCAGCAGCCCCGGGACTAGCGGGGCCCACGAGACCCAGTACTTC.

The chain couples TRBV28 to TRBJ1-4; 7 bases are a match to TRBD1. CDR3 length: 14 amino acids. Germline CDR1 MDHEN, CDR2 SYDVKM. With 10 bases clipped from V and 8 bases from J, the junction kept 13 bases outside the gene matches. The DNA for the CDR3 is TGTGCCACCCGCCCACAGGGGTCTCGCGAAAAACTGTTTTTT. Its protein product is CATRPQGSREKLFF. Using reference TRBV28 and TRBJ1-4 for the parts outside the CDR3, the full variable domain is DVKVTQSSRYLVKRTGEKVFLECVQDMDHENMFWYRQDPGLGLRLIYFSYDVKMKEKGDIPEGYSVSREKKERFSLILESASTNQTSMYLCATRPQGSREKLFFGSGTQLSVL.

CDR3 residues: CAISEQGDQPQHF. CDR3 nucleotide sequence: TGTGCCATCAGTGAGCAGGGCGATCAGCCCCAGCATTTT. The chain uses TRBV10-3 and TRBJ1-5; D possibly corresponds to TRBD1 (5 bases). With 2 bases removed from V and 5 bases from J, the gap between germline ends came to 7 bases. The CDR3 covers 13 residues. The V gene's germline CDR1 is ENHRY and CDR2 SYGVKD.

The chain couples TRBV3-1 (or the pseudogene TRBV3-2) to TRBJ1-2, with TRBD1 identical over 9 bases. The CDR3 extends over 15 amino acids. With V trimmed by 1 base and J by 5 bases, 5 bases remained unmatched. The V gene's germline CDR1 is LGHDT and CDR2 YNNKEL (reference sequence). The CDR3 sequence is CASSQAAGQGYGYTF. The CDR3 region has the DNA TGTGCCAGCAGCCAAGCGGCGGGACAGGGTTATGGCTACACCTTC.